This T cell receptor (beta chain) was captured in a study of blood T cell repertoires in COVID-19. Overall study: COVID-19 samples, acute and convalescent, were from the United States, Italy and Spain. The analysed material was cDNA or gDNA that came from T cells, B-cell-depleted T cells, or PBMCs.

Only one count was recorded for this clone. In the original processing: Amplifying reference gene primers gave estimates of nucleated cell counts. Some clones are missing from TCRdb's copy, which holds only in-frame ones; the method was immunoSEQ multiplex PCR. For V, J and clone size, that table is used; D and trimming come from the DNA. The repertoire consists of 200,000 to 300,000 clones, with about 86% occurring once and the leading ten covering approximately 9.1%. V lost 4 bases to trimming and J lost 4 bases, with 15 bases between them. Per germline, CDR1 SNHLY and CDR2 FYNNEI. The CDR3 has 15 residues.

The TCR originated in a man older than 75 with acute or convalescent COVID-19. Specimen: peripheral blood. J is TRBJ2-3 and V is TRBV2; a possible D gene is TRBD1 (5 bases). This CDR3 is CASSVAAGKADTQYF. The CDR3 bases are TGTGCCAGCAGTGTTGCGGCAGGGAAAGCAGATACGCAGTATTTT.